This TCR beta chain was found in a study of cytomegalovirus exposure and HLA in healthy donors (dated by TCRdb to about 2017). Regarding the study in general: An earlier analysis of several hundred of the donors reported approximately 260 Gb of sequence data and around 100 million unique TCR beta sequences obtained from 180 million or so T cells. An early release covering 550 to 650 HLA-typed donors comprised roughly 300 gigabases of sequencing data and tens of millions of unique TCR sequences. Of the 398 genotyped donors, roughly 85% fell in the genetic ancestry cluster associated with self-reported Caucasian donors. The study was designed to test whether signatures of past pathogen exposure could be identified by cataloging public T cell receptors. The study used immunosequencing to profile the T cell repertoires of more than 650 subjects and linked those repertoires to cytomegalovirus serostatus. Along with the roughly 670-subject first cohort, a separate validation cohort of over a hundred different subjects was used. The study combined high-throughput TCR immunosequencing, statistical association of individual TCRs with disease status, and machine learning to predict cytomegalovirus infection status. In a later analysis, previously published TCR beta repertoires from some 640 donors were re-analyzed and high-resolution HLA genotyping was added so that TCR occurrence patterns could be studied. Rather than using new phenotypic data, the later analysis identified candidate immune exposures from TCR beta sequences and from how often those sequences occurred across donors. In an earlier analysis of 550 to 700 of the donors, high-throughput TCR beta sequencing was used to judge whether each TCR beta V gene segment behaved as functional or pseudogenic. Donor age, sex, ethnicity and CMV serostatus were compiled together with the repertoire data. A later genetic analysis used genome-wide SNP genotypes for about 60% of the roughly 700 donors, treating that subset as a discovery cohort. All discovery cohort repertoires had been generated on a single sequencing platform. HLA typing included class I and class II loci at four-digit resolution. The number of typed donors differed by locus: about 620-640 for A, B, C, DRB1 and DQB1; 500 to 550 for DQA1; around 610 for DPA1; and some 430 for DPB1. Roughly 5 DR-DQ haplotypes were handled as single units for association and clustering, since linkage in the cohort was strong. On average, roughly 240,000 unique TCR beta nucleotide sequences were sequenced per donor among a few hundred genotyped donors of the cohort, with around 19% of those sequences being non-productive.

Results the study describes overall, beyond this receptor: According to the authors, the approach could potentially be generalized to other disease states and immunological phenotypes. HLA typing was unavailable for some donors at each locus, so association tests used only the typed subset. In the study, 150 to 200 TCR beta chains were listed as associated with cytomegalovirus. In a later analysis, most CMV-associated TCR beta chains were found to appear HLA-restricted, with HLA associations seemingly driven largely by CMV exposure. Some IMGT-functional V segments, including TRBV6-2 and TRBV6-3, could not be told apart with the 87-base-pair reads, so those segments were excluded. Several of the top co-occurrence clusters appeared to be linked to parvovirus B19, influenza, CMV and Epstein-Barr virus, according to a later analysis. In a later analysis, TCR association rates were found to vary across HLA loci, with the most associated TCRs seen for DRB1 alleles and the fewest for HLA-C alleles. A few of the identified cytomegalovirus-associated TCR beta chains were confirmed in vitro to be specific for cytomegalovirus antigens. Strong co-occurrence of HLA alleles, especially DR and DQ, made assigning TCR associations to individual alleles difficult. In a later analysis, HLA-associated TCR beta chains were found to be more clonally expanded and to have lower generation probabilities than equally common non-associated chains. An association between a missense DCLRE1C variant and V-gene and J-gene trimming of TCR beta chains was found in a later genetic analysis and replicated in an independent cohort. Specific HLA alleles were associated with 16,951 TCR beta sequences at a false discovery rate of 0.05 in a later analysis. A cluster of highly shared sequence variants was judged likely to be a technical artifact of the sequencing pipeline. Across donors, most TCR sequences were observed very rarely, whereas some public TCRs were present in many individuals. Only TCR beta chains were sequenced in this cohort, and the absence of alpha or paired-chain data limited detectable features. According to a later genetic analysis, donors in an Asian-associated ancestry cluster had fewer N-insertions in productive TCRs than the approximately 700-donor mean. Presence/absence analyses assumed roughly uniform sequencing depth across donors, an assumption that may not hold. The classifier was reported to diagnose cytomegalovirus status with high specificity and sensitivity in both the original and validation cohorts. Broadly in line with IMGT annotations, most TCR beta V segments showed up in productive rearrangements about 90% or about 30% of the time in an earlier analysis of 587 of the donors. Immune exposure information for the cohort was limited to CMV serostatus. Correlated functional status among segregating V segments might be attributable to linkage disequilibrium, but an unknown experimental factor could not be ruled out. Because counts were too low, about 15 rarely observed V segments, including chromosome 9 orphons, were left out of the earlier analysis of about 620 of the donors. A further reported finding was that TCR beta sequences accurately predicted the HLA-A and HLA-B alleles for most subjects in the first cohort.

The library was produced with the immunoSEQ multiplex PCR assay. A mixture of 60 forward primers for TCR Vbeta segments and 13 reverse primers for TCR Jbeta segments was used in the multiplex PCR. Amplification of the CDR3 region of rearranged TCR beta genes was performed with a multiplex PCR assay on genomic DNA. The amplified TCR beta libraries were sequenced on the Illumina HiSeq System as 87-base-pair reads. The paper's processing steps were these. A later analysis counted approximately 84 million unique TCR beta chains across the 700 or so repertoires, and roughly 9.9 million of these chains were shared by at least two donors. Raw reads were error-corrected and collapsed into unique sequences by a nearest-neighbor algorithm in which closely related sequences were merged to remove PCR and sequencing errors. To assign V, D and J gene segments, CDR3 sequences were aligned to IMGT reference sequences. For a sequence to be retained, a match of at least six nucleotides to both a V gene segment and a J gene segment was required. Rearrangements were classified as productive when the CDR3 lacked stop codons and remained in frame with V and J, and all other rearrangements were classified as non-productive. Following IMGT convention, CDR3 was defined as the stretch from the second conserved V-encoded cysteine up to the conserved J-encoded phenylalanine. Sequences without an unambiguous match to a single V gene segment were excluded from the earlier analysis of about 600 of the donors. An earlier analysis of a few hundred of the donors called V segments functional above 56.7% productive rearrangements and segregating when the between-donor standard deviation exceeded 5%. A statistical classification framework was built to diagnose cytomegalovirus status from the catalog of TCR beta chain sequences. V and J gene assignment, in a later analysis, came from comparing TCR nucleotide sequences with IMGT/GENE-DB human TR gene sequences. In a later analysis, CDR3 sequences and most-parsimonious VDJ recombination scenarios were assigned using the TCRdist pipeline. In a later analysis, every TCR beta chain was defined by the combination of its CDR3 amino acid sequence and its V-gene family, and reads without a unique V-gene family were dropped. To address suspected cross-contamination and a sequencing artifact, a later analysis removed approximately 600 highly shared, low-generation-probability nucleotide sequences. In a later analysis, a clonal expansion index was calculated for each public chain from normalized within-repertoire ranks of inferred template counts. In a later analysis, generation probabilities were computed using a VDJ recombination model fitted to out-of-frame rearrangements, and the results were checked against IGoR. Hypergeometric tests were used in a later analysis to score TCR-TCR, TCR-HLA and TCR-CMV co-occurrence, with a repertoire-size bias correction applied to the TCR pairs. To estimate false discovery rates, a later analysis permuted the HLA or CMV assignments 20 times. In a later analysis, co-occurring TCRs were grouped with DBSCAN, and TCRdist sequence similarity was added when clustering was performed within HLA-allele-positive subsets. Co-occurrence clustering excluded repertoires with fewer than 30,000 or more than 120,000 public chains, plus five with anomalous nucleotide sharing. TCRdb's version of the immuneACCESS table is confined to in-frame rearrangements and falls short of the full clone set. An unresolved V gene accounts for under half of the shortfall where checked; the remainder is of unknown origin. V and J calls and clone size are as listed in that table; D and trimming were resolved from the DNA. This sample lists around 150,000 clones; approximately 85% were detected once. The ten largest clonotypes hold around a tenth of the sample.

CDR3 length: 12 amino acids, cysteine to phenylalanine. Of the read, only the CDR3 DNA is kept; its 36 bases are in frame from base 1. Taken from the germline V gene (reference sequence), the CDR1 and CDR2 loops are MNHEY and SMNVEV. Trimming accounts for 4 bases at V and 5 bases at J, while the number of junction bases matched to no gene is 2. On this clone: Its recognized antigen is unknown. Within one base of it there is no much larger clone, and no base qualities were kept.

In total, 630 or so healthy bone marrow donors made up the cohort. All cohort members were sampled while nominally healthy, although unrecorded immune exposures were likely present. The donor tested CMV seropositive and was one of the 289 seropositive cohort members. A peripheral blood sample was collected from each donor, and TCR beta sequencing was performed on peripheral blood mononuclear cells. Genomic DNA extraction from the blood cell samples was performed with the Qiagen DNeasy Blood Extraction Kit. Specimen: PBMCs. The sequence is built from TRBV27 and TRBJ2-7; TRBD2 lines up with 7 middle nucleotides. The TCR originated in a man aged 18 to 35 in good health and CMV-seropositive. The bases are TGTGCCAGCAGTTATGGGGGGGACGAGCAGTACTTC. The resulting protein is CASSYGGDEQYF.